These T cell receptor beta chains were read from a single sample in a study of cytomegalovirus exposure and HLA in healthy donors. TCRdb's table, derived via immunoSEQ multiplex PCR, lists solely in-frame clones and lacks some. The data show about 200,000 clones, 84% seen once. The sample taken for sequencing was PBMCs. All receptors derive from a woman aged 25 to 39 in good health and CMV-seropositive. The CDR3 runs from the conserved cysteine through the conserved F or W. The D gene is left open where the match is weak. The size entry is marked missing in some rows and otherwise reads once, few, many or a size class.

j_call v_call clone_size d_call cdr3_aa cdr3_nt
TRBJ1-1 TRBV28 . . CASIAPSKAFF TGTGCCAGCATCGCGCCTAGTAAAGCTTTCTTT
TRBJ1-2 TRBV15 . . CATSSQGSGYTF TGTGCCACCAGCTCGCAGGGAAGTGGCTACACCTTC
TRBJ1-5 TRBV6-5 . . CASSETSGARQPQHF TGTGCCAGCAGCGAAACCAGCGGCGCCCGGCAGCCCCAGCATTTT
TRBJ2-7 TRBV30 . TRBD2 CAWSVLAGPYEQYF TGTGCCTGGAGTGTACTAGCGGGCCCCTACGAGCAGTACTTC
TRBJ1-5 TRBV7-2 . TRBD1 CASSSRQGNQPQHF TGTGCCAGCAGCTCAAGACAGGGGAATCAGCCCCAGCATTTT
TRBJ2-2 TRBV2 few . CASSSGVRTGELFF TGTGCCAGCAGTTCAGGGGTTCGCACCGGGGAGCTGTTTTTT
TRBJ2-2 TRBV15 . . CATAPGAANTGELFF TGTGCCACCGCCCCTGGAGCCGCGAACACCGGGGAGCTGTTTTTT
TRBJ1-1 TRBV16 . . CASSRVGTMNTEAFF TGTGCCAGCAGCCGGGTAGGGACAATGAACACTGAAGCTTTCTTT
TRBJ2-7 TRBV7-9 . . CASSPGGSYEQYF TGTGCCAGCAGCCCTGGCGGCTCCTACGAGCAGTACTTC
TRBJ2-4 TRBV28 . . CASSTHGQGINIQYF TGTGCCAGCTCAACACACGGGCAGGGGATAAACATTCAGTACTTC
TRBJ1-1 TRBV5-6 . TRBD1 CASSLGRDRVAFF TGTGCCAGCAGCTTGGGTCGGGACAGGGTGGCTTTCTTT
TRBJ2-7 TRBV6-1 once TRBD2 CASSASAGGPYEQYF TGTGCCAGCAGTGCCTCAGCGGGAGGGCCCTACGAGCAGTACTTC
TRBJ1-1 TRBV6-5 once . CASSYGPPNTEAFF TGTGCCAGCAGTTACGGGCCACCGAACACTGAAGCTTTCTTT
TRBJ2-7 TRBV10-1 . . CASSESKRGEQYF TGCGCCAGCAGTGAGTCCAAGCGAGGCGAGCAGTACTTC
TRBJ2-4 TRBV28 once . CATRTDWDPPLKNIQYF TGTGCCACTCGGACAGACTGGGATCCACCCTTAAAAAACATTCAGTACTTC